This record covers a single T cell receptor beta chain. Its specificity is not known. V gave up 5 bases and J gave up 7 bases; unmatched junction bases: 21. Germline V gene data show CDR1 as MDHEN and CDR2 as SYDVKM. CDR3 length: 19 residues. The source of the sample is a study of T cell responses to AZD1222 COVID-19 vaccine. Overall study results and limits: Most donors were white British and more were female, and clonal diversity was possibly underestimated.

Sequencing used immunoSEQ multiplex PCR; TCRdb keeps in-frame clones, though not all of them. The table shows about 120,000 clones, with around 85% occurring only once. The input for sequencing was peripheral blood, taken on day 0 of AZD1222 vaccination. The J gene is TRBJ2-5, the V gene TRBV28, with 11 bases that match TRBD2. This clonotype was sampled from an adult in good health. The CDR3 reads CASSTPLGLAGPERGTQYF. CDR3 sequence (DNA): TGTGCCAGCAGTACCCCACTCGGACTAGCGGGCCCAGAACGGGGGACCCAGTACTTC.